These 13 T cell receptor beta chains came from one sample sequenced in a study of T cell clonality in common variable immunodeficiency. TCRdb keeps only in-frame clones here, not all; method: immunoSEQ multiplex PCR. There are about 44,000 clones in the sample, none observed a single time. Sequenced sample: peripheral blood mononuclear cells. The receptors come from a person between 18 and 69 years old in good health.

This clone was found many times. The read ends 3 residues shy of where the CDR3 ends; the end is completed using the germline J gene. The chain combines TRBV20-1 with TRBJ1-1, with 7 bases aligning to TRBD1. This CDR3 spans 15 amino acids. Trimming cost V 5 bases and J 1 base; bases outside gene matches: 10. The germline V gene has CDR1 DFQATT and CDR2 SNEGSKA (reference sequence). The part of the CDR3 DNA that was read is TGCAGTGCTCGAAATGTGGGACAGCCGAACACTGAA. Protein product: CSARNVGQPNTE. The CDR3 in its entirety is CSARNVGQPNTEAFF.

This clone occurred many times. The read falls 3 residues short of the CDR3 end, and the missing part is taken from the germline J gene. This chain links TRBV20-1 with TRBJ2-2; 7 bases agree with TRBD1. The CDR3 is 14 residues long. Looked up from germline, CDR1 is DFQATT and CDR2 is SNEGSKA (reference sequence). With 4 bases clipped from V and 1 base from J, the junction kept 3 bases outside the gene matches. The covered CDR3 bases are TGCAGTGCTACGGGACAGCTGAACACCGGGGAG. It codes for CSATGQLNTGE. The full CDR3 protein reads CSATGQLNTGELFF.

This clone has at least ten counts. Coverage ceases 3 residues before the CDR3 finishes, and the germline J gene fills in the end. This chain joins TRBV28 and TRBJ1-2, with a weak D call TRBD1 (5 bases). Trimming took 8 bases from V and 6 from J, leaving 16 bases between them. Germline assignment: CDR1 MDHEN and CDR2 SYDVKM. This CDR3 is built from 13 residues. The CDR3 spells CASGDSWRDGYTF. Incomplete CDR3 DNA: TGTGCCAGCGGCGACAGTTGGAGGGATGGC.

The table lists this clone with many counts. The DNA ends 3 residues before the CDR3 does, and the rest of the CDR3 is filled in from the germline J gene. This rearrangement joins TRBV6-1 to TRBJ2-5; tentative D call: TRBD2 (6 bases). V was cut by 3 bases and J by 4 bases, with 12 bases left in between. CDR3 length: 14 amino acids. Germline V lookup: CDR1 MNHNS, CDR2 SASEGT. The CDR3 loop is CASSEVAAIETQYF. The DNA read from the CDR3 is TGTGCCAGCAGTGAGGTAGCGGCTATAGAGACC.

This clone was observed at least ten times. Read sequence stops 3 residues before the CDR3 end, and the germline J gene provides the missing end. The chain joins TRBV6-1 to TRBJ1-1, with D possibly TRBD1 on 6 matching bases. The CDR3 runs to 15 residues. CDR1 is MNHNS, CDR2 SASEGT, per germline. With 2 bases removed from V and 2 bases from J, the gap between germline ends came to 12 bases. The CDR3 bases that were read are TGTGCCAGCAGTGAACCTTACAGGGTAAACACTGAA. This codes for CASSEPYRVNTE. The whole CDR3 reads CASSEPYRVNTEAFF.

This clone was counted ten times or more. The missing CDR3 end, 3 residues past where the read stops, is filled in from the germline J gene. The chain carries TRBV20-1 and TRBJ2-3; 10 positions agree with TRBD2. The germline V gene has CDR1 DFQATT and CDR2 SNEGSKA (reference sequence). Trimming at V came to 5 bases and at J to 2 bases, leaving 16 bases not matched to a gene. The CDR3 runs 18 residues. CDR3 in amino acids: CSAPGGFGLADITDTQYF. The covered CDR3 bases are TGCAGTGCTCCCGGGGGTTTCGGACTAGCGGATATCACAGATACG.

Regarding this clone: This may be a read error: a much more frequent sequence differs by one nucleotide. Read sequence stops 3 residues before the CDR3 end, and the germline J gene provides the missing end. The V call is TRBV2, the J call TRBJ2-1; 7 positions agree with TRBD2. The J segment lost 3 bases and the V segment lost 7 bases, leaving 6 bases of the junction unmatched. Per germline, CDR1 SNHLY and CDR2 FYNNEI. CDR3 size: 14 residues. The CDR3 spells CASMEASGYNEQFF. The CDR3 DNA, read in part, is TGTGCCAGCATGGAGGCTAGCGGCTACAATGAG.

In this sample, this clone turned up many times. Read coverage stops 3 residues before the CDR3 terminus; the germline J gene supplies the remainder. The V call is TRBV6-1, the J call TRBJ2-7; D is uncertain. This CDR3 has 14 residues. The germline gives CDR1 MNHNS, CDR2 SASEGT. Trimming shortened V by 0 bases and J by 2 bases, and 8 bases separated the two germline ends. The part of the CDR3 DNA that was read is TGTGCCAGCAGTGAAGCAGGGTCTGCCTACGAG. Its protein product is CASSEAGSAYE. The CDR3 reads in full as CASSEAGSAYEQYF.

This clone was detected ten times or more. One end of the junction varies from germline; a read error may be responsible. Read sequence stops 3 residues before the CDR3 end, and the germline J gene provides the missing end. The V call is TRBV4-2, the J call TRBJ1-5, with 8 bases lining up with TRBD1. The CDR3 covers 16 residues. CDR1 is LGHNA and CDR2 is YNFKEQ in the germline V gene. CDR3 bases read: TGCGCCAGCAGCCAAGATGGGGGACAGGGCAATCAGCCC. Encoded protein: CASSQDGGQGNQP. The complete CDR3 sequence is CASSQDGGQGNQPQHF.

This clone has ten or more counts. The CDR3 end is not reached by the read, which stops 3 residues before it; the germline J gene fills it in. The chain couples TRBV18 to TRBJ2-1; possibly TRBD1 for D (6 bases). Germline V gives CDR1 KGHSH, CDR2 LQKENI. The V and J ends lost 3 bases and 3 bases respectively, with 6 bases between them. The CDR3 is made up of 13 amino acids. The covered CDR3 bases are TGTGCCAGCTCACCGGACAGCTACAATGAG. This codes for CASSPDSYNE. Given in full, the CDR3 is CASSPDSYNEQFF.

This clone was seen many times. Read data end 3 residues before the CDR3 end; the end is taken from the germline J gene. The chain links TRBV20-1 to TRBJ1-6, with D unresolved. This CDR3 has 13 residues. The V and J ends lost 6 bases and 6 bases respectively, with 12 bases between them. Germline V gives CDR1 DFQATT, CDR2 SNEGSKA (reference sequence). The covered CDR3 bases are TGCAGTGCGCTAGGCGCGGTTAATTCACCC. This codes for CSALGAVNSP. The whole CDR3 protein is CSALGAVNSPLHF.

This clone is judged medium-sized. From the germline J gene comes the end of the CDR3, since the read stops 3 residues before it. V gene TRBV5-1 combines with J gene TRBJ1-1; possible D gene TRBD1, 6 bases. The V and J ends lost 0 bases and 3 bases respectively, with 15 bases between them. CDR1 and CDR2 from the germline V gene are SGHRS and YFSETQ. This CDR3 spans 16 amino acids. The part of the CDR3 DNA that was read is TGCGCCAGCAGCTTGGCCGAACAGGGCGGGTACACTGAA. Translating gives CASSLAEQGGYTE. In full, the CDR3 is CASSLAEQGGYTEAFF.

This clone was observed at least ten times. The CDR3 is cut off 3 residues early in the read; its end comes from the germline J gene. V is TRBV6-1 and J is TRBJ1-3, with D unresolved. CDR1 MNHNS and CDR2 SASEGT come from the germline V gene. The CDR3 sequence is 13 residues long. Trimming shortened V by 1 base and J by 7 bases, and 8 bases separated the two germline ends. The sequenced part of the CDR3 DNA is TGTGCCAGCAGTGAAGGGGCAGTGAACACC. This codes for CASSEGAVNT. In full, the CDR3 is CASSEGAVNTIYF.